Presented here are 24 T cell receptor beta chains from one specimen sequenced in a study of Graves' ophthalmopathy and Graves' hyperthyroidism. As the template, RNA transcripts were used to amplify TCR beta CDR3 regions. HTBI primers served in a first-round RT-PCR, which a second-round multiplex PCR followed. Each CDR3 protein is one row after TCRdb ran MiXCR on the multiplex PCR reads. The sample lists about 1.2 million distinct CDR3 sequences; roughly 35% were seen once. Sample: peripheral blood or thyroid tissue (not recorded which). These receptor sequences come from an adult man with Graves' hyperthyroidism.

The chain is built from TRBV5-6 and TRBJ2-7; 10 positions match TRBD2. The V gene's germline CDR1 is SGHDT and CDR2 YYEEEE. The trim removed 5 bases at V and 4 bases at J, leaving 9 bases unmatched. The CDR3 has 15 amino acids. The CDR3 DNA sequence: TGTGCCAGCAGGGGCCAACTAGCGGGAAAATACGAGCAGTACTTC. Residues: CASRGQLAGKYEQYF.

The gene calls are TRBV7-2 and TRBJ1-5; TRBD1 matches 10 bases. CDR3 size: 17 residues. CDR1 and CDR2 (germline): SGHTA, FQGNSA. Trimming at V came to 5 bases and at J to 5 bases, leaving 12 bases not matched to a gene. The chain's CDR3 is CASSPGGWDRGYQPQHF. DNA for the CDR3: TGTGCCAGCAGCCCAGGGGGGTGGGACAGGGGTTATCAGCCCCAGCATTTT.

This clonotype came up once. The chain recombines TRBV10-3 with TRBJ2-7, with D perhaps TRBD1 (6 bases). The CDR3 spans 11 residues. Trimming left V 8 bases short and J 4 bases short, with 9 bases between. The germline V gene encodes CDR1 ENHRY and CDR2 SYGVKD. CDR3 sequence (DNA): TGTGCCATCGGACAGCTATACGAGCAGTACTTC. Its protein is CAIGQLYEQYF.

In regard to this clonotype: A much larger clone is a single base away; this may be a read error. The CDR3 reads CASSSRQGVNTEAFF. Here the CDR3 DNA reads TGTGCCAGCAGCTCCCGACAGGGGGTGAACACTGAAGCTTTCTTT. This chain links TRBV7-2 with TRBJ1-1; 9 bases line up with TRBD1. V dropped 4 bases and J dropped 0; count of bases not matched to a gene: 3. Germline CDR1 is SGHTA and CDR2 is FQGNSA. This CDR3 comprises 15 residues. Filled out from reference TRBV7-2 and TRBJ1-1, the complete variable domain reads GAGVSQSPSNKVTEKGKDVELRCDPISGHTALYWYRQSLGQGLEFLIYFQGNSAPDKSGLPSDRFSAERTGGSVSTLTIQRTQQEDSAVYLCASSSRQGVNTEAFFGQGTRLTVV.

The chain couples TRBV29-1 to TRBJ2-5, with D hard to call. Looked up from germline, CDR1 is SQVTM and CDR2 is ANQGSEA. The ends were cut back, 8 bases at V and 2 bases at J, with 15 bases in the middle. The CDR3 loop spans 13 amino acids. This CDR3 is CSFHGRSQETQYF. The CDR3 DNA sequence: TGCAGCTTCCACGGGCGGAGTCAAGAGACCCAGTACTTC.

This clonotype has at least ten counts. The chain combines TRBV2 with TRBJ1-5; D uncertain. Germline V gives CDR1 SNHLY, CDR2 FYNNEI. This CDR3 contains 12 residues. Trimming removed 6 bases at V and 12 bases at J, with 15 bases between. CDR3 protein: CASSQEMTGQHF. CDR3 DNA sequence: TGTGCCAGCAGCCAAGAAATGACGGGCCAGCATTTT.

Concerning this clonotype: Since a much larger clone is just one base distant, this may be a read error. The chain joins TRBV7-9 to TRBJ1-3; tentatively, D is TRBD1 (5 bases). The germline gives CDR1 SEHNR, CDR2 FQNEAQ (reference sequence). CDR3 size: 13 residues. Trimming pared 8 bases from V and 3 bases from J, leaving 11 bases between. The CDR3 sequence is CASEGAYGNTIYF. CDR3 in DNA: TGTGCCAGCGAAGGGGCTTATGGAAACACCATATATTTT.

This clonotype was seen ten or more times. Here the CDR3 reads CSVEGGTGLYEQYF. In DNA form, the CDR3 reads TGCAGCGTTGAAGGTGGGACAGGTCTATACGAGCAGTACTTC. The chain combines TRBV29-1 with TRBJ2-7; 8 bases fit TRBD1. Unmatched junction bases numbered 6, after V lost 1 base and J lost 4 bases. The germline V gene has CDR1 SQVTM and CDR2 ANQGSEA. The CDR3 loop spans 14 amino acids.

The V gene is TRBV13, the J gene TRBJ2-7, with TRBD2 matching over 7 bases. The CDR3 is 16 amino acids. Germline V CDR1 and CDR2: PRHDT, FYEKMQ (reference sequence). V dropped 5 bases and J dropped 1; count of bases not matched to a gene: 11. CDR3: CASSGHGLEVSYEQYF. The CDR3 DNA sequence: TGTGCCAGCAGCGGACACGGACTAGAGGTGTCCTACGAGCAGTACTTC.

This clonotype was found many times. The chain recombines TRBV7-9 with TRBJ2-7; the match to TRBD1 covers 11 bases. Germline-derived CDR1 and CDR2 are SEHNR and FQNEAQ (reference sequence). The CDR3 extends over 15 amino acids. The V segment lost 5 bases and the J segment 7 bases; nucleotides outside the gene matches: 10. The CDR3: CASSPRDRGVWEQYF. The CDR3 DNA reads TGTGCCAGCAGCCCCCGGGACAGGGGGGTTTGGGAGCAGTACTTC.

This clonotype was seen a handful of times. This chain links TRBV12-3 or TRBV12-4 with TRBJ2-5; D is possibly TRBD2 (6 bases). The CDR3 has 15 amino acids. The ends were cut back, 1 base at V and 5 bases at J, with 14 bases in the middle. The CDR3 loop reads CASSLGVGGVETQYF. The CDR3 bases are TGTGCCAGCAGTTTAGGTGTGGGAGGAGTGGAGACCCAGTACTTC.

The V call is TRBV12-3 or TRBV12-4, the J call TRBJ2-7; D possibly matches TRBD1 or TRBD2 (5 bases each). CDR3 length equals 14 residues. Trimming left V 1 base short and J 3 bases short, with 10 bases between. CDR3 region: CASSLGGDHYEQYF. The CDR3, as DNA: TGTGCCAGCAGTTTAGGAGGGGATCACTACGAGCAGTACTTC.

Concerning this clonotype: This may be a read error, as it is one base from a much larger clone. The gene calls are TRBV6-5 and TRBJ1-1; no clear D gene. The CDR3 is made up of 12 amino acids. Looked up from germline, CDR1 is MNHEY and CDR2 is SVGAGI. CDR3 nucleotide sequence: TGTGCCAGCCGTTACCGGCAGGACGCAGCTTTCTTT. This codes for CASRYRQDAAFF.

The chain uses TRBV29-1 and TRBJ1-1; D is perhaps TRBD1 (6 bases). Germline loops: CDR1 SQVTM, CDR2 ANQGSEA. Between the trimmed V and J ends, which lost 7 bases and 4 bases, there was a span of 19 bases. The CDR3 has 14 residues. CDR3 sequence reads: CSAKGQQGATEAFF. The CDR3 DNA is TGCAGCGCCAAGGGACAACAGGGAGCCACTGAAGCTTTCTTT.

This clonotype was recorded at least ten times. The chain has TRBV7-9 and TRBJ1-1; D is possibly TRBD1 (5 bases). The CDR3 contains 10 residues. Trimming took off 6 bases at V and 11 bases at J, with 10 bases between the two ends. Looked up from germline, CDR1 is SEHNR and CDR2 is FQNEAQ (reference sequence). The CDR3 coding sequence is TGTGCCAGCAGTACAGGTCAGGCTTTCTTT. This encodes CASSTGQAFF.

V and J are TRBV6-6 and TRBJ2-7; possibly TRBD1 for D (7 bases). V was trimmed by 6 bases and J by 5 bases, leaving 23 bases between them. Per germline, CDR1 MNHNY and CDR2 SVGAGI (reference sequence). There are 16 residues in the CDR3. For the CDR3, the DNA is TGTGCCAGCAGGAGAGGGGGCTTATTTAGCGGCCACGAGCAGTACTTC. This gives the protein CASRRGGLFSGHEQYF.

This clonotype was observed many times. This chain joins TRBV2 and TRBJ2-7; TRBD1 matches 10 bases. Germline V gene sequence: CDR1 SNHLY, CDR2 FYNNEI. This CDR3 spans 14 amino acids. V lost 3 bases and J lost 3; bases outside the gene matches: 2. The CDR3 region is CASSDRDRGYEQYF. The CDR3 nucleotides are TGTGCCAGCAGTGACCGGGACAGGGGCTACGAGCAGTACTTC.

This clonotype was seen ten or more times. CDR3 amino acids: CATRRNDYEQYF. CDR3 DNA: TGCGCCACCAGAAGAAACGATTACGAGCAGTACTTC. The chain carries TRBV5-1 and TRBJ2-7, with D uncertain. CDR1 SGHRS and CDR2 YFSETQ come from the germline V gene. The CDR3 extends over 12 amino acids. The V end lost 9 bases, the J end lost 4 bases, and 14 bases lay between the germline ends.

V gene TRBV5-6 combines with J gene TRBJ1-2; 7 nucleotides agree with TRBD1. The V and J ends lost 1 base and 8 bases, in that order; junction bases with no gene match: 8. This CDR3 has 14 residues. Germline V lookup: CDR1 SGHDT, CDR2 YYEEEE. DNA for the CDR3: TGTGCCAGCAGCTTGTTGCGGACAGGAAAAGGCTACACCTTC. Its protein product is CASSLLRTGKGYTF.

This clonotype was seen at least ten times. The chain carries TRBV11-2 and TRBJ2-5, with TRBD2 as a possible D gene (6 bases). Trimming stripped 3 bases from V and 3 bases from J, with 14 bases between. The CDR3 runs to 15 residues. The germline CDR1 and CDR2 sequences are SGHAT and FQNNGV. The CDR3 region is CASSLTRTIEETQYF. Written as DNA, the CDR3 is TGTGCCAGCAGCTTGACCCGGACTATTGAAGAGACCCAGTACTTC.

This clonotype was seen once. The rearrangement uses TRBV6-6 and TRBJ1-1; 9 bases match TRBD1. This CDR3 has 14 residues. Trimming removed 6 bases from V and 5 bases from J; junction bases left unmatched: 7. Germline loops: CDR1 MNHNY, CDR2 SVGAGI (reference sequence). The CDR3 DNA sequence: TGTGCCAGCAGACAGGGACAGGGAGGAACTGAAGCTTTCTTT. It encodes CASRQGQGGTEAFF.

This clonotype has a count of ten or more. This rearrangement joins TRBV5-5 to TRBJ1-2; the match to TRBD1 covers 9 bases. The length of the CDR3 is 13 residues. Germline assignment: CDR1 SGHKS and CDR2 YYEKEE (reference sequence). With V trimmed by 4 bases and J by 4 bases, 2 bases remained unmatched. CDR3 sequence reads: CASSVTGGYGYTF. The CDR3 DNA sequence: TGTGCCAGCAGCGTGACAGGGGGCTATGGCTACACCTTC.

This chain uses TRBV12-3 or TRBV12-4 with TRBJ1-1, with 8 bases matching TRBD1. The CDR3 has 16 residues. The J segment lost 0 bases and the V segment lost 6 bases, leaving 9 bases of the junction unmatched. Here the CDR3 DNA reads TGTGCCAGCAGCCGCGGACAGGGAAGTCTGAACACTGAAGCTTTCTTT. Protein sequence: CASSRGQGSLNTEAFF.

There are a few counts of this clonotype. This rearrangement joins TRBV28 to TRBJ2-7, with D unclear. V gave up 7 bases and J gave up 6 bases, with 10 bases separating them. The CDR3 extends over 11 amino acids. Germline V gene data show CDR1 as MDHEN and CDR2 as SYDVKM. The CDR3: CASTALGEQYF. The CDR3 DNA is TGTGCCAGCACAGCCCTCGGCGAGCAGTACTTC. The whole variable domain, remainder taken from reference TRBV28 and TRBJ2-7, is DVKVTQSSRYLVKRTGEKVFLECVQDMDHENMFWYRQDPGLGLRLIYFSYDVKMKEKGDIPEGYSVSREKKERFSLILESASTNQTSMYLCASTALGEQYFGPGTRLTVT.